This T cell receptor beta chain was captured in a study of shared clonotypes between healthy human individuals. V was trimmed by 0 bases and J by 8 bases, leaving 18 bases between them. CDR1 is SGHNT, CDR2 YYREEE, per germline (reference sequence). The CDR3 consists of 16 residues. DNA input for the unsorted PBMC replicate PCRs was roughly 300 ng, some 29,000 T cell genomes. Unsorted PBMC DNA sequencing spanned ten immunoSEQ deep assay plates. The data were produced by immunoSEQ multiplex PCR, yet TCRdb's version contains in-frame clones alone and is incomplete. The sample lists a few hundred thousand clones, around 80% seen once, with about 12% in the top ten. Healthy adults negative for HIV, lacking recent acute infections or vaccinations, served as donors. Unsorted samples relied on about 86 million PBMCs, which served as the source of genomic DNA.

The sample comprised PBMCs. This clonotype originated in a middle-aged woman in good health. Some clones in this sample may be carry-over from other donors' samples. The V and J genes are TRBV5-4 and TRBJ2-1, with D maybe TRBD2 (6 bases). The DNA of the CDR3 is TGTGCCAGCAGCTTGGGACTAGTTGCCCTCCGGGATGAGCAGTTCTTC. Amino acids: CASSLGLVALRDEQFF.